This T cell receptor (beta chain) was identified in a study of neoadjuvant anti-PD-1 for oral cavity cancer. Study observations and caveats: Higher pretreatment Treg/Th17 ratios tracked higher pretreatment blood clonality.

The patients had HPV-negative, locally advanced oral cavity squamous cell carcinoma. The CDR3 is made up of 16 amino acids. Losses at the gene ends were 3 bases for V and 2 bases for J; bases not matched to a gene: 4. Germline CDR1 is MGHRA and CDR2 is YSYEKL. About this clone: The antigen remains undetermined.

Profiling relied on immunoSEQ multiplex PCR, and the TCRdb table lists in-frame clones only, not all of them. The profile shows about 80,000 clones, more than 80% of them singletons. The receptor's source is a person aged 35-79 years with oral cavity squamous cell carcinoma. The starting material was PBMCs, obtained before nivolumab (anti-PD-1) treatment. The V call is TRBV4-1, the J call TRBJ2-1; 10 bases are a match to TRBD2. CDR3 region: CASSQATSGTYNEQFF. The DNA for the CDR3 is TGCGCCAGCAGCCAGGCCACTAGCGGGACCTACAATGAGCAGTTCTTC.